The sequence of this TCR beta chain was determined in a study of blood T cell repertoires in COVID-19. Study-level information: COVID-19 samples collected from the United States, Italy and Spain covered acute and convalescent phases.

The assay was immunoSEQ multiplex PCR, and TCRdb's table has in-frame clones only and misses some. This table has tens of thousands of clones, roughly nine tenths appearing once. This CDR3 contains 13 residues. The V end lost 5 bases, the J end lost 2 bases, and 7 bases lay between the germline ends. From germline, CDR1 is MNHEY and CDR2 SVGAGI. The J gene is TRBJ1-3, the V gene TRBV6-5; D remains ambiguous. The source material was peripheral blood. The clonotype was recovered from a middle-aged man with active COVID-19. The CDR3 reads CASSPAAGNTIYF. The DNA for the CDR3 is TGTGCCAGCAGTCCCGCGGCTGGAAACACCATATATTTT.